This section outlines one T cell receptor (beta chain) sequence together with its context. The target of this receptor is not known. No per-base quality is available; no much larger clone lies one base away. For sequencing of the TCRbeta CDR3 region, genomic DNA was extracted from the sorted cells. The immunoSEQ Assay was used to sequence the TCRbeta CDR3 regions. This immuneACCESS table, as held by TCRdb, lists in-frame sequences with V and J called but not all clones. Of the missing ones, under half trace to an unresolved V gene in checked studies; the others have no known cause. Recorded for this sample are approximately 88,000 clones; about 88% of them occurred a single time. The ten largest make up 0.72% of the sample. The record originates from a study of OX40 agonist ivuxolimab in advanced cancers. Study-wide context: The costimulatory receptor OX40 (CD134) was targeted by ivuxolimab, a fully human IgG2 agonistic monoclonal antibody. Intravenous ivuxolimab was administered to patients every 2 weeks at six dose levels: 0.01, 0.1, 0.3, 1.5, 3 and 10 mg/kg. Of the approximately 50 dose-escalation patients, hepatocellular carcinoma was present in some 19, melanoma in around 15, renal cell carcinoma in 9 and head and neck cancer in 9. In the dose-escalation cohort, 75% to 90% of patients were male, and the mean age was roughly 56 years with a range of about 23 to 79. Prior anti-PD-1, anti-PD-L1 or anti-CTLA-4 therapy was permitted, and approximately 40% of dose-escalation patients had received checkpoint inhibitors. Three dose-escalation patients achieved partial responses, one with hepatocellular carcinoma and two with cutaneous melanoma. The point of sequencing TCRbeta in the periphery was to test whether ivuxolimab changed TCR sequence diversity and drove clonal T-cell expansion. The paper covers the monotherapy dose-escalation part of the phase I ivuxolimab trial, which included N ≈ 57 patients.

Inclusive of the bounding cysteine and phenylalanine, the CDR3 is 14 residues long. Only the CDR3 DNA stays, 42 bases, in frame from base 1. The CDR1 and CDR2 encoded by the germline V gene are SGHVS and FNYEAQ. The V and J ends are trimmed by 0 bases and 4 bases, leaving 9 bases between them. The full study reports these points: After ivuxolimab, CD8+ T cells had more expanded clones than CD4+ T cells on average. At doses of 0.1 to 3.0 mg/kg, clonal expansion of both CD4+ and CD8+ blood T cells was observed from baseline to week 6. The antigen specificity of the peripheral T cells that underwent clonal expansion was not determined. Low levels of normalized T-cell clonal expansion were also seen in some patients who did not respond. In partial responders in the 0.1-3.0 mg/kg groups, normalized peripheral clonal expansion was found to be among the lowest, especially among CD8+ T cells.

Patients with autoimmune disease history or receiving systemic immunosuppression were excluded from the trial. Peripheral blood for TCR sequencing was collected from all dose cohorts at baseline, on cycle 4 day 1, and on cycle 7 day 1. The samples were drawn from a first-in-human, open-label, multicenter phase I dose-escalation trial of ivuxolimab. Adults with locally advanced or metastatic melanoma, renal cell carcinoma, hepatocellular carcinoma or head and neck squamous cell carcinoma were enrolled in the trial. Before TCR sequencing, CD4+ T cells and CD8+ T cells were sorted from peripheral blood as separate populations.

This receptor chain uses TRBV7-6 and TRBJ2-5, with no confident D gene call. The specimen comprised CD4+ or CD8+ T cells sorted from blood, sampled in a trial of the OX40 agonist ivuxolimab. The sequence came from an adult with an advanced solid tumor such as melanoma, head and neck, liver or kidney cancer. The sequence in DNA is TGTGCCAGCAGCTTAGCGAACTATCCAGAGACCCAGTACTTC. It translates as CASSLANYPETQYF. With the portions outside the CDR3 filled from the reference TRBV7-6 and TRBJ2-5 genes, the complete variable region becomes GAGVSQSPRYKVTKRGQDVALRCDPISGHVSLYWYRQALGQGPEFLTYFNYEAQQDKSGLPNDRFSAERPEGSISTLTIQRTEQRDSAMYRCASSLANYPETQYFGPGTRLLVL.